This TCR beta chain was identified during a study of cytomegalovirus exposure and HLA in healthy donors. The PCR used 60 Vbeta and 13 Jbeta primers. TCRdb keeps only in-frame clones here, not all; method: immunoSEQ multiplex PCR. The table records fewer than 250,000 clones, around 82% of them present only once. After removal of 5 bases from V and 0 bases from J, the junction contained 9 bases not matched to a gene. Germline assignment: CDR1 SGHVS and CDR2 FQNEAQ. This CDR3 region has 17 residues. This rearrangement joins TRBV7-8 to TRBJ2-1; 8 nucleotides match TRBD2. The sequencing input was PBMCs. The TCR comes from a man aged 18 to 30 in good health and CMV-seronegative. CDR3 region: CASSPGGGLSSYNEQFF. DNA of the CDR3: TGTGCCAGCAGCCCGGGAGGGGGTCTGAGCTCCTACAATGAGCAGTTCTTC.